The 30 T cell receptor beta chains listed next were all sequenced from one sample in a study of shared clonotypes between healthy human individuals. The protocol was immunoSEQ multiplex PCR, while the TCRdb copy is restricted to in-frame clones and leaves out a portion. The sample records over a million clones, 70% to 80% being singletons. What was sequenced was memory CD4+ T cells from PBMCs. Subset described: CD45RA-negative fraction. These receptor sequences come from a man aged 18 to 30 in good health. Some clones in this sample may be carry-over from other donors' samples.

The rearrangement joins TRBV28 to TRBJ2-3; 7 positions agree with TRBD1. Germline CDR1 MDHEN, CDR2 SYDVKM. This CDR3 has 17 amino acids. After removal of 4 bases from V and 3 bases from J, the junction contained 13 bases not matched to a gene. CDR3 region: CASSSPRDRARTDTQYF. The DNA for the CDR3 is TGTGCCAGCAGTTCCCCGCGCGACAGGGCTCGAACAGATACGCAGTATTTT.

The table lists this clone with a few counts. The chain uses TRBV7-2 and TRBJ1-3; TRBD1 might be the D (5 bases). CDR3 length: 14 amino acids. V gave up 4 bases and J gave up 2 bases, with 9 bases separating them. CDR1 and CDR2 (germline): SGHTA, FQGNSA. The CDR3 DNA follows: TGTGCCAGCAGCTCTAGGACACCTGGAAACACCATATATTTT. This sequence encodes CASSSRTPGNTIYF.

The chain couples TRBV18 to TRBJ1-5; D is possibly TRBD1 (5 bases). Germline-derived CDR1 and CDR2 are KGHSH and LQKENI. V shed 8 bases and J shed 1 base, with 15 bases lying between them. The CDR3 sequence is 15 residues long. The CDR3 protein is CASSPGPASNQPQHF. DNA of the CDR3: TGTGCCAGCAGTCCGGGACCCGCGAGCAATCAGCCCCAGCATTTT.

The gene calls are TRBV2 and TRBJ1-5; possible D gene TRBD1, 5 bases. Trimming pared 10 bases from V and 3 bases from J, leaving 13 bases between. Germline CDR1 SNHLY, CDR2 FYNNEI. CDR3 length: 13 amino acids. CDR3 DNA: TGTGCCATCCGTGGGGGTCTCAATCAGCCCCAGCATTTT. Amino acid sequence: CAIRGGLNQPQHF.

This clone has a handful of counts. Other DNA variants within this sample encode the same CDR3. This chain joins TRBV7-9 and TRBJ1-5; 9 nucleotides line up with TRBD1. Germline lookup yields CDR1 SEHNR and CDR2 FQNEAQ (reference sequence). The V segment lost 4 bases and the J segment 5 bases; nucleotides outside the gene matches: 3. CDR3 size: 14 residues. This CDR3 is CASSSDRGDQPQHF. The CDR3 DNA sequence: TGTGCCAGCAGCTCGGACAGGGGAGATCAGCCCCAGCATTTT.

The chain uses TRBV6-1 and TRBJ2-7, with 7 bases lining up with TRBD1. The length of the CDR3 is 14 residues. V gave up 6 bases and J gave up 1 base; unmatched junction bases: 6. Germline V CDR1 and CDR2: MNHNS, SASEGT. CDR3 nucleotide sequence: TGTGCCAGCAGGGGGACAGCCGATTCCTACGAGCAGTACTTC. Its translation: CASRGTADSYEQYF.

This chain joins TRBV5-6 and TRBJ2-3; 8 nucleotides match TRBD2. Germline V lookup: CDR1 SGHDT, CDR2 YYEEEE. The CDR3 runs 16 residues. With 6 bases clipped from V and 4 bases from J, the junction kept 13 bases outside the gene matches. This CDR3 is CASTFVAGYGADTQYF. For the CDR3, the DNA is TGTGCCAGCACCTTCGTAGCGGGATACGGGGCAGATACGCAGTATTTT.

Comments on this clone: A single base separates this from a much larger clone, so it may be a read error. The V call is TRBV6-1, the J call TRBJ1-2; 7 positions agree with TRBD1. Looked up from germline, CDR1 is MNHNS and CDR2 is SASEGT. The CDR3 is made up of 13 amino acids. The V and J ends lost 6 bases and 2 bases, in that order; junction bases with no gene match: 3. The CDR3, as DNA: TGTGCCAGCAGCCGGGACAGAAACTATGGCTACACCTTC. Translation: CASSRDRNYGYTF.

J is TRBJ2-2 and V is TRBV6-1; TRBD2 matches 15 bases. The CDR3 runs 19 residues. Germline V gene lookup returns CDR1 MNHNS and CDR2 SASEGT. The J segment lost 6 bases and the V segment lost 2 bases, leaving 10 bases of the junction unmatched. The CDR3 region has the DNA TGTGCCAGCAGTGAACAACGGACTAGCGGGAGGGCCGTGTCCGGGGAGCTGTTTTTT. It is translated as CASSEQRTSGRAVSGELFF.

Here the CDR3 DNA reads TGTGCCAGCAGTTTTGCAGGGGCGGATTCACCCCTCCACTTT. It is translated as CASSFAGADSPLHF. V and J are TRBV6-6 and TRBJ1-6; perhaps TRBD1 as D (6 bases). The V gene's germline CDR1 is MNHNY and CDR2 SVGAGI (reference sequence). The CDR3 spans 14 residues. V dropped 4 bases and J dropped 8 bases, with 12 bases sitting between them.

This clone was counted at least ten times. As DNA, the CDR3 is TGTGCCAGCAGCGCCTCGGCAGGGGGCGAAAAACTGTTTTTT. This translates into CASSASAGGEKLFF. V usage is TRBV28 and J usage is TRBJ1-4, with 8 bases matching TRBD1. Losses at the gene ends were 6 bases for V and 8 bases for J; bases not matched to a gene: 8. The CDR3 runs to 14 residues. Germline V CDR1 and CDR2: MDHEN, SYDVKM.

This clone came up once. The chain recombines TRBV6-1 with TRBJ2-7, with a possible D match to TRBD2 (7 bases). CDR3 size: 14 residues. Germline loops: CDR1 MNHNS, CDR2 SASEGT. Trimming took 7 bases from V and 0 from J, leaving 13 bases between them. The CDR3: CASMKGGSSYEQYF. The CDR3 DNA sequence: TGTGCCAGCATGAAGGGGGGGAGCTCCTACGAGCAGTACTTC.

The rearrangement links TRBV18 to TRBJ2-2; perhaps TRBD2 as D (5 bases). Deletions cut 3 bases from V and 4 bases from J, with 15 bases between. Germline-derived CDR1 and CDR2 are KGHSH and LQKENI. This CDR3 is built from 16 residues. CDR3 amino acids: CASSPFLPGGTGELFF. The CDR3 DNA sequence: TGTGCCAGCTCACCCTTTTTGCCCGGAGGCACCGGGGAGCTGTTTTTT.

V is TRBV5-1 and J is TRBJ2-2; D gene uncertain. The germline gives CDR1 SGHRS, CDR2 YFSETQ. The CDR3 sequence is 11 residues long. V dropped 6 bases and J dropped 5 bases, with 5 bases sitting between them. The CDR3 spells CASKETGELFF. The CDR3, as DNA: TGCGCCAGCAAAGAGACCGGGGAGCTGTTTTTT.

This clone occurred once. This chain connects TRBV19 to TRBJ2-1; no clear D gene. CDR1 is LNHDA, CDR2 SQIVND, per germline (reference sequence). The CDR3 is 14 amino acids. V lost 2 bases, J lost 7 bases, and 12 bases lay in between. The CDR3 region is CASSIYHGFNEQFF. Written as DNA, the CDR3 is TGTGCCAGTAGTATATATCATGGTTTTAATGAGCAGTTCTTC.

In nucleotides, the CDR3 is TGTGCCAGCAGCACAACAGGGGGCAGTCAGCCCCAGCATTTT. It is translated as CASSTTGGSQPQHF. The chain joins TRBV5-8 to TRBJ1-5; 9 bases map to TRBD1. The CDR3 has 14 amino acids. Germline assignment: CDR1 SGHTS and CDR2 YDEGEE. The junction had 5 bases not matched to a gene; V was cut back by 4 bases and J by 6 bases.

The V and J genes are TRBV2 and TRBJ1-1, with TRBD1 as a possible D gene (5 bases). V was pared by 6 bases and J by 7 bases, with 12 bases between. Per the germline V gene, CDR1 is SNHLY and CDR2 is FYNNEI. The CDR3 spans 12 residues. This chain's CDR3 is CASSVTVFEAFF. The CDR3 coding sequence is TGTGCCAGCAGCGTGACAGTTTTTGAAGCTTTCTTT.

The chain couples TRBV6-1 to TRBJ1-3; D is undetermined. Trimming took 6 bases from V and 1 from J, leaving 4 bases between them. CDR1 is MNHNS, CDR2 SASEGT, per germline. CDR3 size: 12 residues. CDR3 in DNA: TGTGCCAGCAGGCAATCTGGAAACACCATATATTTT. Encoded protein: CASRQSGNTIYF.

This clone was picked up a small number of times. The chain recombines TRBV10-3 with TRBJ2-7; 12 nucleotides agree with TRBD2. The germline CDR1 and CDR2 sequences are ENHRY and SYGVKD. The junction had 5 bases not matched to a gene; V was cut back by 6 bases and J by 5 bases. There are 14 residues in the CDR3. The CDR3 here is CAIRRTSGANEQYF. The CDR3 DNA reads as TGTGCCATCAGGAGGACTAGCGGGGCCAACGAGCAGTACTTC.

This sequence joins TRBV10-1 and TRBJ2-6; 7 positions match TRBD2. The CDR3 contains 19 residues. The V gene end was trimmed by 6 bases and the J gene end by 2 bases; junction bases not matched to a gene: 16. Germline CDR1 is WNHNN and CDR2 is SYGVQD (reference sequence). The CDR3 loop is CASRGYSGPPCAGANVLTF. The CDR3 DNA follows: TGCGCCAGCAGAGGCTATAGCGGGCCCCCTTGCGCTGGGGCCAACGTCCTGACTTTC.

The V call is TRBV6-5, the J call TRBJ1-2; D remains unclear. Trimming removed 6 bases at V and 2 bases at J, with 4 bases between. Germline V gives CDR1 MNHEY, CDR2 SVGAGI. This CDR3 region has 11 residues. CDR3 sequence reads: CASRSNYGYTF. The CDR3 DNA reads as TGTGCCAGCAGGTCCAACTATGGCTACACCTTC.

The CDR3 loop reads CASNTRGRGEETQYF. CDR3 DNA: TGCGCCAGCAACACGAGGGGCAGGGGTGAAGAGACCCAGTACTTC. This sequence joins TRBV5-1 and TRBJ2-5; tentative D call: TRBD1 (6 bases). The CDR3 is 15 amino acids. The germline V and J ends were trimmed by 6 bases and 3 bases, with 18 bases remaining between them. Germline CDR1 is SGHRS and CDR2 is YFSETQ.

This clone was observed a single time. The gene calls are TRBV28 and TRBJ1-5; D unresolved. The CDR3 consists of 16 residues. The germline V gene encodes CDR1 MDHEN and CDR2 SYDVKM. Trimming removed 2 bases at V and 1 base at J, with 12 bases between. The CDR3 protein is CASSLRAGWSNQPQHF. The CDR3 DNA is TGTGCCAGCAGTTTAAGGGCAGGATGGAGCAATCAGCCCCAGCATTTT.

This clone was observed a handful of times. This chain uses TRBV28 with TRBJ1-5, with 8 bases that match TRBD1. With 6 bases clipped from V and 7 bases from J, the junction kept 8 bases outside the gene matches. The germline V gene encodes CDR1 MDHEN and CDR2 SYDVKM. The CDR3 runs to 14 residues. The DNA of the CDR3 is TGTGCCAGCAGCTCAGGGGGCGCGGGACAGCCCCAGCATTTT. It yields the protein CASSSGGAGQPQHF.

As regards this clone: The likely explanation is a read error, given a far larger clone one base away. CDR3 in amino acids: CASTESGLSMDTEAFF. CDR3 DNA: TGCGCCAGCACCGAAAGCGGGCTTTCCATGGACACTGAAGCTTTCTTT. The V gene is TRBV10-1, the J gene TRBJ1-1; D gene unclear. This CDR3 spans 16 amino acids. CDR1 and CDR2 from the germline V gene are WNHNN and SYGVQD (reference sequence). Trimming removed 7 bases from V and 3 bases from J, with 21 bases in between.

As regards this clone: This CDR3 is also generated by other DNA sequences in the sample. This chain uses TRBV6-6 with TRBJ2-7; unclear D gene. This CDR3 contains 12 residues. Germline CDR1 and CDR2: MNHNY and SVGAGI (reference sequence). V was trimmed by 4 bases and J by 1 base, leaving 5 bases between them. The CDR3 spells CASSSTSYEQYF. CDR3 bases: TGTGCCAGCAGTTCGACATCCTACGAGCAGTACTTC.

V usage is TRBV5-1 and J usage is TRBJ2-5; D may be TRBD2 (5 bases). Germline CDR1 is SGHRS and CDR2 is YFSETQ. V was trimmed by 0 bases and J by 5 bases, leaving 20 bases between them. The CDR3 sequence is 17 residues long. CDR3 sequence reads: CASSLAPYRDTRETQYF. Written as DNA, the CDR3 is TGCGCCAGCAGCTTGGCCCCTTACCGGGATACTAGGGAGACCCAGTACTTC.

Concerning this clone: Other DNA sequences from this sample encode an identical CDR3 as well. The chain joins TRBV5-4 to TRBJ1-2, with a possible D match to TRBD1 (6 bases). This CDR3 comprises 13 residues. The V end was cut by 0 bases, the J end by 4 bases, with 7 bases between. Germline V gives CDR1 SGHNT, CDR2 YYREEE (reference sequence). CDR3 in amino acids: CASSLEGGYGYTF. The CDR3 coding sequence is TGTGCCAGCAGCTTGGAGGGGGGCTATGGCTACACCTTC.

The CDR3 bases are TGTGCCAGCAGTTTATCGTTTAAGGCGGGATCGAGTCAAGAGACCCAGTACTTC. This codes for CASSLSFKAGSSQETQYF. This chain connects TRBV28 to TRBJ2-5; D is possibly TRBD2 (6 bases). CDR3 size: 18 residues. V shed 1 base and J shed 2 bases, with 20 bases lying between them. CDR1 is MDHEN, CDR2 SYDVKM, per germline.

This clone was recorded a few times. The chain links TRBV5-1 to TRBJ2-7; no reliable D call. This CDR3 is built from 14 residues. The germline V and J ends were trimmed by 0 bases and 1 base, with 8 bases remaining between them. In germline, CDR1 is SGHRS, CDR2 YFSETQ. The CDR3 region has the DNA TGCGCCAGCAGCTTGGATGGGATTTCCTACGAGCAGTACTTC. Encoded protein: CASSLDGISYEQYF. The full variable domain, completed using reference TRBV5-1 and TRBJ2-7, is KAGVTQTPRYLIKTRGQQVTLSCSPISGHRSVSWYQQTPGQGLQFLFEYFSETQRNKGNFPGRFSGRQFSNSRSEMNVSTLELGDSALYLCASSLDGISYEQYFGPGTRLTVT.